A selection of T cell receptor beta chains follows, all from one sample in a study of blood T cell repertoires in COVID-19. Sequenced by immunoSEQ multiplex PCR; TCRdb stores in-frame clones only, minus some. Of around 64,000 clones in the sample, more than 75% were seen once. Sequenced input: peripheral blood. The receptor set was obtained from a woman between 18 and 29 years old with acute or convalescent COVID-19. Both conserved end residues are trimmed from each CDR3.

j_call v_call cdr3_aa
TRBJ2-1 TRBV7-8 ASSLGAGWTNEQF
TRBJ1-1 TRBV19 ASSRTGEGNTEAF
TRBJ1-2 TRBV12-2 ASRLAGTYGYT
TRBJ1-2 TRBV3-1/TRBV3-2 ASSLGGTNYGYT
TRBJ1-6 TRBV30 AWAGPRDGDPPLH
TRBJ2-2 TRBV3-1/TRBV3-2 ASSQNPDTGELF
TRBJ1-1 TRBV12-3/TRBV12-4 ASSFPGNTEAF
TRBJ1-1 TRBV10-3 AITDRVDTEAF
TRBJ2-7 TRBV6-1 ASSDGTGTLYEQY
TRBJ1-5 TRBV7-2 ASSSRGNQPQH
TRBJ1-3 TRBV2 ASDDRGYGDTIY
TRBJ2-1 TRBV5-6 ASSSGQRPYNEQF
TRBJ1-4 TRBV6-1 ASSELQASEKLF
TRBJ2-1 TRBV9 ASSSRGQDNEQF
TRBJ2-7 TRBV3-1/TRBV3-2 ASSLSGTFDYEQY
TRBJ2-2 TRBV6-1 ASSSTGANTGELF
TRBJ1-2 TRBV27 ASSPSAFRHREHGYT
TRBJ2-7 TRBV12-5 ASARDGSSYEQY
TRBJ2-5 TRBV6-5 ASSRTSGGAEY
TRBJ2-2 TRBV6-6 ASSYSWASGELF